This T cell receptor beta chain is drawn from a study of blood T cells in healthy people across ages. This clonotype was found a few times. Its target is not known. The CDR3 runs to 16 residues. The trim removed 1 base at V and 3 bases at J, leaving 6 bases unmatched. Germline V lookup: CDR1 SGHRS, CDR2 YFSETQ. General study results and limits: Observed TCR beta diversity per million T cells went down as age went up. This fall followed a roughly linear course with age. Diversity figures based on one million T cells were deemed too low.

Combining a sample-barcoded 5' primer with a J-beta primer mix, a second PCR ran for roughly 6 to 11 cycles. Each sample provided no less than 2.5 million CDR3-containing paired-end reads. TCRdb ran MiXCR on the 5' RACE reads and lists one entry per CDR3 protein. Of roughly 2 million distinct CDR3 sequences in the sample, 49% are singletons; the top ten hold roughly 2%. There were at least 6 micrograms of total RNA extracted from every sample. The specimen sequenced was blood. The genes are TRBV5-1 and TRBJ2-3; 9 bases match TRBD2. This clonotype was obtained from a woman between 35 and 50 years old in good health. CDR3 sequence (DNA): TGCGCCAGCAGCTTGACTAGCGGGTCGAGTACAGATACGCAGTATTTT. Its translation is CASSLTSGSSTDTQYF.